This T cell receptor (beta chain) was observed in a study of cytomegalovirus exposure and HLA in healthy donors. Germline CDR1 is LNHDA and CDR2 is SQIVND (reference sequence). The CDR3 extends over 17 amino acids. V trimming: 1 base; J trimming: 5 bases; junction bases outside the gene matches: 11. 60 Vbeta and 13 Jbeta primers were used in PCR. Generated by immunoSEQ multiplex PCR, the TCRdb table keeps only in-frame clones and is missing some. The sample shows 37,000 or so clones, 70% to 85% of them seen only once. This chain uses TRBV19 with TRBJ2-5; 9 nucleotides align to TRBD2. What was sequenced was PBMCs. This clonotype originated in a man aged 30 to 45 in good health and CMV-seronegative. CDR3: CASSIAPGAGGFETQYF. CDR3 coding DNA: TGTGCCAGTAGTATAGCCCCCGGGGCGGGGGGGTTTGAGACCCAGTACTTC.